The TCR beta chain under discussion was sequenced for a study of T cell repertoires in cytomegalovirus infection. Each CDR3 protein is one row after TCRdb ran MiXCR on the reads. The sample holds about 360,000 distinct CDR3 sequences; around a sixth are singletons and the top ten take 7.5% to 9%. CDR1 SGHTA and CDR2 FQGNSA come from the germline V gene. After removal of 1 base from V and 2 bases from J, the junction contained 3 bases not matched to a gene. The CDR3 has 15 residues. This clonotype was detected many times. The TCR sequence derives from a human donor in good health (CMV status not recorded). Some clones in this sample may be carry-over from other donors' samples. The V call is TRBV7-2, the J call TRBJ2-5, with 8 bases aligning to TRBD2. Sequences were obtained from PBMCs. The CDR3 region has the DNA TGTGCCAGCAGCTTAGAACTAGCGGTACAAGAGACCCAGTACTTC. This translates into CASSLELAVQETQYF.